This T cell receptor beta chain was captured in a study of T cells expressing NK-cell markers. General study results and limits: These clonotypes additionally ranked first within the CD3+CD56-NKG2C+ fraction of a few donors.

The CDR3 extends over 14 amino acids. The V gene's germline CDR1 is LNHDA and CDR2 SQIVND (reference sequence). TCRdb reprocessed the 5' RACE reads, keeping one entry per CDR3 protein, no DNA. Its clone listing holds about 120,000 distinct CDR3 sequences. Regarding this clonotype: Its antigen is not known.

Sequenced material: blood T cells: a sorted CD56 or NKG2C T cell subset, CD4+ or CD8+ T cells, or bulk PBMC T cells (not recorded which). V gene TRBV19 combines with J gene TRBJ1-1; TCRdb designates TRBD1, a call that cannot be tested without DNA. The source is a woman aged 18 to 75 in good health. The CDR3 spells CASSTGERGLGAFF.